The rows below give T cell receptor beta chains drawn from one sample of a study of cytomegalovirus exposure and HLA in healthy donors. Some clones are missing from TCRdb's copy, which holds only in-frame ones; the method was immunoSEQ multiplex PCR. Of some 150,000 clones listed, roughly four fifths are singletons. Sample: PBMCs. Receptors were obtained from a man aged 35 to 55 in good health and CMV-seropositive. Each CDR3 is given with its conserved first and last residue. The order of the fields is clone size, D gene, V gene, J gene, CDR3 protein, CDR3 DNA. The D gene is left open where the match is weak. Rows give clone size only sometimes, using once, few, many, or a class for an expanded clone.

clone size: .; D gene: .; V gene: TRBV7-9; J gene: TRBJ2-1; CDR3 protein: CASSLTLGDYNEQFF; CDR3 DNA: TGTGCCAGCAGCCTAACCCTCGGGGACTACAATGAGCAGTTCTTC
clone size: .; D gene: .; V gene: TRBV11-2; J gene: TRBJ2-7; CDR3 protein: CASSVNSRLEQYF; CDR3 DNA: TGTGCCAGCAGCGTAAACTCGCGACTAGAGCAGTACTTC
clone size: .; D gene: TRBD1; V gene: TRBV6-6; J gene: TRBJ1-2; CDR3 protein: CASSYSGQTYGYTF; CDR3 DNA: TGTGCCAGCAGTTACTCGGGACAGACCTATGGCTACACCTTC
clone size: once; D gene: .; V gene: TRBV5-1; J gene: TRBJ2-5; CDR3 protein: CASSLSLSRETQYF; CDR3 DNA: TGCGCCAGCAGCTTGTCCCTATCACGAGAGACCCAGTACTTC
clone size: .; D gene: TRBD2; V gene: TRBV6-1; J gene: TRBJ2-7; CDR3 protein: CASRAGGGGQYF; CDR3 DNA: TGTGCCAGCAGGGCGGGAGGTGGCGGGCAGTACTTC
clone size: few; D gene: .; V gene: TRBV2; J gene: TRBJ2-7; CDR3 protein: CASRATGTWQYF; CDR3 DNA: TGTGCCAGCAGGGCTACCGGGACTTGGCAGTACTTC
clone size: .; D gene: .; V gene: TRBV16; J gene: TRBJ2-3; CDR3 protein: CASGSSATGINTDTQYF; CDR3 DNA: TGTGCCAGCGGTTCGAGCGCGACAGGCATCAACACAGATACGCAGTATTTT
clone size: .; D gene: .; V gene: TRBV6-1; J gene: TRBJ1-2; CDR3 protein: CASSDRVGKDYGYTF; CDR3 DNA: TGTGCCAGCAGTGACCGCGTCGGGAAGGACTATGGCTACACCTTC
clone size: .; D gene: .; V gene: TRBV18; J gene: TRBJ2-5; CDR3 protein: CASSPWAGEEETQYF; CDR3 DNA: TGTGCCAGCTCACCCTGGGCCGGGGAGGAAGAGACCCAGTACTTC
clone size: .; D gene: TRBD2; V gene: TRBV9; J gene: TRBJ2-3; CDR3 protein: CASSGEGTDTQYF; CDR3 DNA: TGTGCCAGCAGCGGGGAGGGGACAGATACGCAGTATTTT